This TCR beta chain was captured in a study of beta chain features in type 1 diabetes. Study-wide results and limits: Reduced insertions and increased deletions marked VDJ junctions in type 1 diabetes patients.

On this clone: Its cognate antigen is unknown.

As every portion of the isolated RNA was reverse transcribed, the sequencing read expressed TCRB transcripts. TCRdb's copy holds only in-frame clones and misses some; the assay was immunoSEQ multiplex PCR. The sample has fewer than 900,000 clones; roughly a sixth are singletons. Blood was collected once per donor into heparin, averaging around 0.11 L. Germline lookup yields CDR1 SQVTM and CDR2 ANQGSEA. The V and J ends lost 6 bases and 7 bases, in that order; junction bases with no gene match: 5. The CDR3 loop spans 13 amino acids. This TCR derives from a young woman in good health. The rearrangement joins TRBV29-1 to TRBJ2-3; 12 bases align to TRBD1. The sample taken for sequencing was naive CD4+ T cells from blood. In nucleotides, the CDR3 is TGCAGCGTCCCGGGACAGGGGGCGAATACGCAGTATTTT. As protein: CSVPGQGANTQYF.